These T cell receptor beta chains were read from a single sample in a study of blood T cell repertoires in COVID-19. The table came from immunoSEQ multiplex PCR; TCRdb's copy has only in-frame clones and leaves some out. Of about 300,000 clones in the sample, around 87% are singletons; the top ten hold 1.3%. The sample comprised peripheral blood. The source is a man in his 70s with acute or convalescent COVID-19. The CDR3 runs from the conserved cysteine through the conserved F or W. A D gene is named only where the DNA matches it firmly. Clone sizes are given selectively: once, few, many, or a class where the clone is expanded.

J	size	V	length	D	DNA	CDR3
TRBJ2-3	.	TRBV9	15	TRBD1	TGTGCCAGCAGCGTAGTGGGACAGGGCACAGATACGCAGTATTTT	CASSVVGQGTDTQYF
TRBJ1-1	.	TRBV4-3	18	.	TGCGCCAGCAGCCAAGAGGGGGGGCCGCGGGGCTTGAACACTGAAGCTTTCTTT	CASSQEGGPRGLNTEAFF
TRBJ1-4	.	TRBV6-5	13	TRBD1	TGTGCCAGCAGGCAGGGGGGAAATGAAAAACTGTTTTTT	CASRQGGNEKLFF
TRBJ1-4	.	TRBV2	16	.	TGTGCCAGCAGGCAGTACCAGGGGCTGTCGGGGGAAAAACTGTTTTTT	CASRQYQGLSGEKLFF
TRBJ1-1	.	TRBV2	13	.	TGTGCCAGCAGCCTGGGACGGGAGACTGAAGCTTTCTTT	CASSLGRETEAFF
TRBJ1-6	few	TRBV6-5	16	TRBD1	TGTGCCAGCAGTTCCTACGGACAGGGAGGTGGATCACCCCTCCACTTT	CASSSYGQGGGSPLHF
TRBJ1-4	.	TRBV5-5	19	TRBD1	TGTGCCAGCAGCCCAACACAGGGGGGACGTGGTCTTGTCGGTGAAAAACTGTTTTTT	CASSPTQGGRGLVGEKLFF
TRBJ2-2	.	TRBV28	13	.	TGTGCCAGCAGCGGAGGGTTTCCCGGGGAGCTGTTTTTT	CASSGGFPGELFF
TRBJ1-4	.	TRBV11-3	20	TRBD1	TGTGCCAGCAGCGCACCCAGAGGCAAAGACAGGGTTACCTTTAATGAAAAACTGTTTTTT	CASSAPRGKDRVTFNEKLFF
TRBJ2-7	.	TRBV10-1	15	.	TGCGCCAGCACCTCATATGGGACTTGGGGCCACGAGCAGTACTTC	CASTSYGTWGHEQYF
TRBJ1-2	few	TRBV28	12	.	TGTGCCAGCAGTTTTGGCGGCTATGGCTACACCTTC	CASSFGGYGYTF
TRBJ2-2	.	TRBV10-3	13	.	TGTGCCATCAGGGAAGGGGCAGACGGGGAGCTGTTTTTT	CAIREGADGELFF
TRBJ1-5	few	TRBV19	15	TRBD1	TGTGCCAGTACGGATCGGACAGGGGGCGCTCAGCCCCAGCATTTT	CASTDRTGGAQPQHF
TRBJ1-2	.	TRBV28	11	.	TGTGCCAGCACCAGGAACTATGGCTACACCTTC	CASTRNYGYTF
TRBJ2-1	.	TRBV28	16	TRBD2	TGTGCCAGCAGGGAATTGCGGGAGAGCTCCTACAATGAGCAGTTCTTC	CASRELRESSYNEQFF
TRBJ1-4	.	TRBV5-1	17	.	TGCGCCAGCAGCTTCCAGGGAATTCAGTCAGCTAATGAAAAACTGTTTTTT	CASSFQGIQSANEKLFF
TRBJ2-1	.	TRBV19	14	.	TGTGCCACTAAAGGGGCAGTAAGTTACAATGAGCAGTTCTTC	CATKGAVSYNEQFF
TRBJ1-5	.	TRBV19	15	.	TGTGCCAGTACCCCCAGGGGCCATAGCAATCAGCCCCAGCATTTT	CASTPRGHSNQPQHF
TRBJ2-7	.	TRBV5-1	14	.	TGCGCCAGCAGTCGGGAGGGACAGACCTACGAGCAGTACTTC	CASSREGQTYEQYF
TRBJ2-5	.	TRBV5-4	15	.	TGTGCCAGCAGCCGAGGCCAAGGTGTTGGGGAGACCCAGTACTTC	CASSRGQGVGETQYF
TRBJ1-2	.	TRBV6-5	10	.	TGTGCCACCTGGGACACCCTTTTCACCTTC	CATWDTLFTF
TRBJ1-2	.	TRBV11-2	15	.	TGTGCCAGCAGCTTAACTTGGAGGGCTGACTATGGCTACACCTTC	CASSLTWRADYGYTF
TRBJ1-5	.	TRBV2	13	.	TGTGCCAGCAGTGTGGAGGTCCTGGAGCCCCAGCATTTT	CASSVEVLEPQHF
TRBJ2-1	once	TRBV28	14	.	TGTGCCAGCAGGAGCTCGGGCAGGGTCTATGAGCAGTTCTTC	CASRSSGRVYEQFF
TRBJ1-5	.	TRBV19	17	.	TGTGCCAGTAGTATCGTCTGGGCGGACATTAGCAATCAGCCCCAGCATTTT	CASSIVWADISNQPQHF
TRBJ1-5	.	TRBV6-2/TRBV6-3	15	TRBD1	TGTGCCAGCAGTTCAGGGGGCGTGAGCAATCAGCCCCAGCATTTT	CASSSGGVSNQPQHF
TRBJ1-1	.	TRBV13	15	TRBD1	TGTGCCAGCAGCAAGGGACAGGTTAAGGGTACTGAAGCTTTCTTT	CASSKGQVKGTEAFF
TRBJ2-2	.	TRBV19	12	.	TGTGCCAGTAGTGGGCGGGGCGGGGAGCTGTTTTTT	CASSGRGGELFF
TRBJ2-2	.	TRBV4-2	13	.	TGTGCCAGCAGCCTCGGTCGGGCCGGGGAGCTGTTTTTT	CASSLGRAGELFF
TRBJ1-2	.	TRBV6-4	14	TRBD1	TGTGCCAGCAGCGCCGATGGACAGGGTGGAAGCTACACCTTC	CASSADGQGGSYTF
TRBJ2-1	.	TRBV21-1	13	.	TGTGCCAGCAGCAAAGAGGGGGTGGCTTCCCAGTTCTTC	CASSKEGVASQFF
TRBJ1-2	.	TRBV28	12	.	TGTGCCAGCAGGTCGGGGGGCGGCGGCTACACCTTC	CASRSGGGGYTF
TRBJ2-1	once	TRBV15	14	.	TGTGCCACCAGCAGGACCTTTCCAGGGGATGAGCAGTTCTTC	CATSRTFPGDEQFF
TRBJ2-2	once	TRBV6-2/TRBV6-3	15	TRBD2	TGTGCCAGCAGTTACGTGACTAGCTCTGGCGGGGAGCTGTTTTTT	CASSYVTSSGGELFF
TRBJ2-7	.	TRBV6-6	14	.	TGTGCCAGCAGTGGCCAGGGGCGCACCTACGAGCAGTACTTC	CASSGQGRTYEQYF
TRBJ2-7	.	TRBV28	13	.	TGTGCCAGCAGCTTGACTGCCTCCTACGAGCAGTACTTC	CASSLTASYEQYF
TRBJ1-3	.	TRBV7-2	16	.	TGTGCCAGCAGCTTCCCAGGGGATCACTCTGGAAACACCATATATTTT	CASSFPGDHSGNTIYF
TRBJ2-7	.	TRBV7-9	15	.	TGTGCCAGCAGCTTAGCAGGGAGTCTTTCCTACGAGCAGTACTTC	CASSLAGSLSYEQYF
TRBJ2-7	few	TRBV5-1	13	.	TGCGCCAGCAGCTCCACGCGGGGCTACGAGCAGTACTTC	CASSSTRGYEQYF
TRBJ1-6	.	TRBV11-1	14	.	TGTGCCAGCAGCTTACTTTTGACTGGGTCACCCCTCCACTTT	CASSLLLTGSPLHF
TRBJ2-7	many	TRBV19	14	.	TGTGCCAGTAGTCCGCGGACAGAATTCTACGAGCAGTACTTC	CASSPRTEFYEQYF
TRBJ2-5	.	TRBV4-2	17	TRBD2	TGTGCCAGCAGCCAAGATCGCGGACTAGCGGGGAGAGAGACCCAGTACTTC	CASSQDRGLAGRETQYF
TRBJ1-6	few	TRBV5-4	16	.	TGTGCCAGCAGCTTGGAGGCGGGCACCTATAATTCACCCCTCCACTTT	CASSLEAGTYNSPLHF
TRBJ2-7	.	TRBV5-6	15	.	TGTGCCAGCAGCTCGGCGGGTCCGTGGGGCTACGAGCAGTACTTC	CASSSAGPWGYEQYF
TRBJ1-3	.	TRBV2	15	TRBD1	TGTGCCAGCAGTTATACAGGGGGCGCTGGAAACACCATATATTTT	CASSYTGGAGNTIYF
TRBJ1-6	.	TRBV6-5	14	.	TGTGCCAGCAGTTACGGGGGGGGTAATTCACCCCTCCACTTT	CASSYGGGNSPLHF
TRBJ1-5	.	TRBV7-2	14	TRBD1	TGTGCCAGCAGCACCCGACAGGGTCCTTGGCCCCAGCATTTT	CASSTRQGPWPQHF
TRBJ1-2	.	TRBV28	13	.	TGTGCCAGCAGCCCGGCGGGGCACAATGGCTACACCTTC	CASSPAGHNGYTF
TRBJ2-5	.	TRBV28	14	TRBD2	TGTGCCAGCAAACAGGGTAGCGGGGGAGAGACCCAGTACTTC	CASKQGSGGETQYF